This TCR beta chain came from a study of T cell changes during pregnancy in multiple sclerosis. Assay: immunoSEQ multiplex PCR; the TCRdb copy retains only in-frame clones and omits some. The sample contains about 65,000 clones, 85% to 95% of which appear only once. Germline V gene sequence: CDR1 GTSNPN, CDR2 SVGIG (reference sequence). This CDR3 has 11 amino acids. Trimming pared 8 bases from V and 8 bases from J, leaving 15 bases between. This sequence originates from a female donor in good health, enrolled as a control in a pregnancy study. This sequence joins TRBV30 and TRBJ1-2, with D tentatively TRBD1 (5 bases). Specimen: CD8+ T cells from peripheral blood mononuclear cells, collected in the third trimester of pregnancy. CDR3 sequence: CARLVEGGYTF. CDR3 sequence (DNA): TGTGCCCGGCTTGTGGAGGGGGGCTACACCTTC. The full variable domain, in which reference TRBV30 and TRBJ1-2 provide the parts outside the CDR3, is SQTIHQWPATLVQPVGSPLSLECTVEGTSNPNLYWYRQAAGRGLQLLFYSVGIGQISSEVPQNLSASRPQDRQFILSSKKLLLSDSGFYLCARLVEGGYTFGSGTRLTVV.